This entry features one T cell receptor (beta chain) sequence. The antigen it recognizes is unknown. The sample holds no much larger clone one base away, and base qualities are not on file. Donors were around 37 systemically healthy Caucasian individuals from Russia aged roughly 6 to 90 years. Approximately 10 milliliters of peripheral blood were collected from each donor into EDTA-treated Vacutainer tubes. Ficoll-Paque density-gradient centrifugation was used to isolate PBMCs, with at least 6.5 million per sample. Total RNA, at least 6 micrograms per sample, was extracted from PBMCs with Trizol reagent. For every donor, flow cytometry on a PBMC aliquot measured the percentage of naive CD45RAhigh/CD27high T cells. Between the V and J ends, shortened by 7 bases and 5 bases respectively, the junction contains 19 bases. From the germline V gene, CDR1 is SNHLY and CDR2 is FYNNEI. The CDR3, cysteine through phenylalanine, is 15 amino acids long. The retained sequence is limited to the CDR3, 45 bases, with the frame set at the first base.

The sample belongs to a study of blood T cells in healthy people across ages (dated by TCRdb to between 2014 and 2017). About the full investigation: In model experiments, template switching captured roughly one uniquely barcoded TCR beta cDNA molecule for every two T cells. For two donors (one aged 18 to 30 and one aged 80 or older), the study analyzed two additional independent replicas of 1 million unique cDNA reads from the same blood draw. To avoid experimental bias, donors of different ages were distributed randomly across sequencing lanes. Donors were grouped into four age groups: young (average approximately 15 years), middle-aged (roughly 37), aged (roughly 67) and long-lived (around 80). To track age-related changes in TCR beta repertoire diversity, the study relied on deep sequencing normalized with unique cDNA molecular identifiers. Study-wide conclusions, independent of this receptor: Because donor CMV infection status was unknown, age-related changes in expanded clonotypes were potentially confounded. A strong correlation was found between observed TCR beta diversity and the percentage of naive T cells measured by flow cytometry. Conclusive comparison of naive and antigen-experienced compartments was prevented by the profiling of bulk unsorted PBMCs. Compared with the aged group, the long-lived group had more naive CD4+ T cells, fewer expanded clones and increased TCR diversity, a pattern suggesting age selection. Estimates of total diversity from one million sequenced T cells were regarded as lower bounds and underestimates. Observed TCR beta diversity per million T cells fell roughly linearly with age, and a significant reduction was already apparent by age around 40.

The library was built by means of 5' RACE. The instrument given in TCRdb is Illumina HiSeq 2500. The second PCR ran for about 6 to 12 cycles and used a J-beta primer mix along with a sample-barcoded 5' primer. A template-switch 5' adaptor carrying 12 random nucleotides introduced a unique molecular identifier onto each TCR beta cDNA molecule. Each sample yielded at least 2.5 million CDR3-containing paired-end reads. First-strand cDNA was synthesized from all RNA with the Mint cDNA synthesis kit, primed by a TRBC-specific oligonucleotide. Following uracil-DNA glycosylase treatment, all cDNA underwent a first 18-cycle PCR with the universal primers M1SS and BC2_uni_R. Per the source publication's procedure: Normalization of each sample was performed by random selection of 1 million high-quality reads, each carrying a distinct molecular identifier. Instead of being binned into consensus sequences, reads with shared molecular identifiers were discarded. MiTCR, set to a Q25 quality threshold and the strictest error-elimination algorithm, was used for CDR3 identification, clonotype clustering and error correction. Lower-bound total TCR beta diversity was estimated with a nonparametric unseen species model using Euler transformation. TCRdb cleaned the public reads at Q25 with fastp, built clones with MiXCR and kept in-frame beta chains. Each CDR3 protein gets just one entry, which takes the most common genes and DNA from the rows behind it. These V and J calls originate from TCRdb's pipeline instead of the authors' own analysis. This sample has 1.5 million to 2 million distinct CDR3 sequences in its table, and about 50% of those were observed once. The top ten hold 2% to 2.5% of the sample.

This receptor chain uses TRBV2 and TRBJ2-3; the D element could tentatively be TRBD1 or TRBD2, as 5 bases agree for each. This TCR derives from a middle-aged woman in good health. Sequenced material: blood. The bases read TGTGCCAGCACCGAAGGGGAGCCATATCTAGATACGCAGTATTTT. The encoded protein is CASTEGEPYLDTQYF.